This TCR beta chain originates from a study of control samples from healthy donors and cancer patients. The protocol was immunoSEQ multiplex PCR, while the TCRdb copy is restricted to in-frame clones and leaves out a portion. Among approximately 70,000 clones listed, approximately 86% were seen once. J gave up 2 bases and V 5 bases, and 2 bases lay outside the gene matches. The CDR3 loop spans 14 amino acids. The germline CDR1 and CDR2 sequences are SNHLY and FYNNEI. The receptor comes from a man aged 55 to 70 in good health. The V and J genes are TRBV2 and TRBJ2-7; 11 nucleotides align to TRBD1. Sequencing used blood. CDR3 protein: CASSSDRGPYEQYF. CDR3 nucleotides: TGTGCCAGCAGTTCGGACAGGGGGCCCTACGAGCAGTACTTC.